Presented here are 10 T cell receptor beta chains from one specimen sequenced in a study of CD8 T cells in ankylosing spondylitis. General study results and limits: A motif of 7 to 9 highly homologous TCR beta variants was seen as apparently characteristic of ankylosing spondylitis blood.

The antigens these receptors bind are not known. TCRdb reanalysed the 5' RACE reads using MiXCR and keeps one entry per CDR3 protein. The sample yields 330,000 or so distinct CDR3 sequences, roughly 8% seen once. Sequencing was performed on blood, either unsorted or a sorted T cell fraction (not recorded which). The receptors derive from a male donor with ankylosing spondylitis.

The chain couples TRBV29-1 to TRBJ2-2; D gene ambiguous. Germline values: CDR1 SQVTM, CDR2 ANQGSEA. The V end was cut by 1 base, the J end by 6 bases, with 9 bases between. The CDR3 has 13 residues. CDR3 DNA sequence: TGCAGCGTTGAAGCGGCGCCGGCCGGGGAGCTGTTTTTT. As protein: CSVEAAPAGELFF.

This clonotype was seen a few times. The chain has TRBV6-2 or TRBV6-3 and TRBJ2-1; D gene uncertain. CDR3 size: 13 residues. The V end was cut by 2 bases, the J end by 6 bases, with 8 bases between. CDR1 is MNHEY and CDR2 is SVGEGT in the germline V gene. The CDR3 DNA reads as TGTGCCAGCAGTTACGTTAGGAGCAATGAGCAGTTCTTC. As protein: CASSYVRSNEQFF.

The chain recombines TRBV7-6 with TRBJ2-1; 11 bases agree with TRBD2. Looked up from germline, CDR1 is SGHVS and CDR2 is FNYEAQ. Trimming removed 4 bases from V and 5 bases from J; junction bases left unmatched: 7. CDR3 size: 16 residues. CDR3 nucleotide sequence: TGTGCCAGCAGCTCGATAGCGGGAGGGCCCGACAATGAGCAGTTCTTC. As protein: CASSSIAGGPDNEQFF.

This clonotype was detected ten times or more. The chain recombines TRBV29-1 with TRBJ2-7; 10 bases line up with TRBD1. Unmatched junction bases numbered 0, after V lost 1 base and J lost 3 bases. Germline CDR1 reads SQVTM; CDR2 reads ANQGSEA. The CDR3 has 13 amino acids. CDR3: CSVEGTGGYEQYF. The DNA for the CDR3 is TGCAGCGTTGAAGGGACAGGGGGCTACGAGCAGTACTTC.

This chain joins TRBV6-5 and TRBJ2-3; 8 bases fit TRBD2. Germline CDR1 is MNHEY and CDR2 is SVGAGI. The CDR3 extends over 16 amino acids. Trimming cost V 2 bases and J 0 bases; bases outside gene matches: 4. The CDR3 loop is CASSYTASGSTDTQYF. The CDR3, as DNA: TGTGCCAGCAGTTACACTGCTAGCGGGAGCACAGATACGCAGTATTTT.

There are many counts of this clonotype. The chain joins TRBV27 to TRBJ1-1; 8 bases fit TRBD1. Germline CDR1 and CDR2: MNHEY and SMNVEV (reference sequence). The CDR3 spans 14 residues. With V trimmed by 0 bases and J by 5 bases, 2 bases remained unmatched. This chain's CDR3 is CASSLSRQGTEAFF. CDR3 bases: TGTGCCAGCAGTTTATCACGACAGGGGACTGAAGCTTTCTTT.

This clonotype was seen a handful of times. The chain couples TRBV5-1 to TRBJ2-7; D may be TRBD1 (6 bases). CDR1 and CDR2 (germline): SGHRS, YFSETQ. The CDR3 loop spans 14 amino acids. V was trimmed by 4 bases and J by 2 bases, leaving 13 bases between them. The CDR3 bases are TGCGCCAGCAGCCCGGCCAGGGGAGCCTACGAGCAGTACTTC. Protein sequence: CASSPARGAYEQYF.

This clonotype was seen repeatedly, ten times or more. The chain links TRBV28 to TRBJ2-7; D tentatively reads TRBD1 or TRBD2 (5 bases each). Germline loops: CDR1 MDHEN, CDR2 SYDVKM. The CDR3 extends over 14 amino acids. V was cut by 2 bases and J by 3 bases, with 11 bases left in between. The CDR3 loop reads CASSLGGRGYEQYF. CDR3 bases: TGTGCCAGCAGTTTAGGGGGAAGGGGCTACGAGCAGTACTTC. The complete variable domain, with remaining parts taken from reference TRBV28 and TRBJ2-7, reads DVKVTQSSRYLVKRTGEKVFLECVQDMDHENMFWYRQDPGLGLRLIYFSYDVKMKEKGDIPEGYSVSREKKERFSLILESASTNQTSMYLCASSLGGRGYEQYFGPGTRLTVT.

There are many counts of this clonotype. The chain couples TRBV5-1 to TRBJ2-3, with D unresolved. V was clipped by 2 bases and J by 12 bases, with 16 bases between them. This CDR3 is built from 13 residues. Germline loops: CDR1 SGHRS, CDR2 YFSETQ. The CDR3 reads CASSLEPGLLQYF. The CDR3, as DNA: TGCGCCAGCAGCTTAGAGCCGGGCCTACTCCAGTATTTT.

Only a few counts were recorded for this clonotype. This sequence joins TRBV2 and TRBJ1-1, with D possibly being TRBD1 (5 bases). V dropped 8 bases and J dropped 5 bases, with 15 bases sitting between them. The germline CDR1 and CDR2 sequences are SNHLY and FYNNEI. The CDR3 contains 13 residues. The CDR3 nucleotides read TGTGCCAGCTGTGGGACCGCCAGTACTGAAGCTTTCTTT. Residues: CASCGTASTEAFF.